The clone carrying this T cell receptor beta chain came up a few times. Antigen unknown. One entry per CDR3 protein results from TCRdb running MiXCR on the reads. Here the sample spans roughly 730,000 distinct CDR3 sequences, roughly 36% being singletons. This CDR3 is 15 amino acids long. Germline CDR1 reads LGHNA; CDR2 reads YSLEER. Deletions cut 2 bases from V and 4 bases from J, with 11 bases between. The sample originates from a study of T cell repertoires in cytomegalovirus infection. Across the study: CMV infection and matching HLA type were both indicated by public TCR beta signatures. Overall study findings and caveats: HLA-C-restricted CMV-specific TCR beta clonotypes prevailed in the ex vivo response.

The V and J genes are TRBV4-3 and TRBJ2-2; a possible D gene is TRBD1 (6 bases). This receptor was taken from a human donor in good health (CMV status not recorded). Some clones in this sample may be carry-over from other donors' samples. The sequenced sample was cultured PBMCs, obtained from culture after CMV antigen stimulation. The CDR3 reads CASSQFAGVTGELFF. DNA for the CDR3: TGCGCCAGCAGCCAATTTGCAGGGGTCACCGGGGAGCTGTTTTTT.